This T cell receptor beta chain was sequenced for a study of T cells after yellow fever vaccination (dated by TCRdb to 2018 to 2020). Background for the entire study: Libraries from fractions with low cell numbers were prepared with the SMART-Seq v4 Ultra Low Input RNA kit. To track T-cell clones before and after primary and booster YFV17D yellow fever vaccination, bulk TCR alpha and beta repertoires were sequenced longitudinally. Two healthy male donors, one aged 18 to 30 and one aged 30 to 40 years, made up the cohort. Blood samples were taken at several timepoints before and after primary and secondary immunization, and bulk PBMC replicates and cell subsets were isolated.

In its sample, this clonotype was seen many times. This clone's antigen is unknown. Per-base qualities were not stored, and no clone one base away is much larger. Summary of the overall study and its limitations: The secondary T-cell response was weaker than the primary response but faster, peaking on day 5 instead of day 15. Most clones expanded after primary vaccination were re-detected after the booster (around 96% of CD4 and 80% to 90% of CD8), suggesting broad memory maintenance. FACS-sorted repertoires could contain abundant contaminating clonotypes from the bulk population, so computational filtering was required. A small fraction of clonotypes showed up in both the CD4 and CD8 compartments, probably as a result of convergent recombination. The study included only two donors, which limits how far the findings can be generalized.

The treatment or condition label, as the study defines it: live attenuated yellow fever vaccine strain. PBMCs were isolated from peripheral blood using a standard Ficoll-Paque protocol. Dynabeads CD4 and CD8 positive selection kits were used to isolate CD4 and CD8 T-cell fractions. TriZol was used to extract RNA from bulk PBMCs, CD4 and CD8 fractions, and dextramer-positive and dextramer-negative fractions. CDR1 and CDR2 are read off the germline V gene as SQVTM and ANQGSEA. Trimming takes 1 base from V and 0 bases from J, and the germline ends sit 16 bases apart. The CDR3 contains 17 residues, cysteine and phenylalanine counted. Only CDR3 DNA remains: 51 bases, in frame from the first base. TCR cDNA was synthesized by 5'RACE template switching, through which a universal primer site and unique molecular identifiers were introduced. cDNA synthesis was primed from both the TCR alpha and TCR beta constant segments. Libraries were amplified in two PCR steps, with sample barcodes and sequencing adapters added in the second step. Sequencing of the libraries was done on either Illumina HiSeq 2500 (2x100 bp) or NovaSeq (2x150 bp). The study's own analysis went as follows. MIGEC handled demultiplexing of reads and collapsing into UMI consensus sequences, while MiXCR performed V(D)J alignment. Using edgeR on replicate PBMC samples, clonotypes were called vaccine-responding if FDR was below 0.01 and the log2 fold change was above 5 up to day 15. CD4 or CD8 identity was assigned to each bulk clonotype according to whether the clonotype was present at higher abundance in the sequenced CD4 repertoire or the sequenced CD8 repertoire. TCRdb applied fastp at Q25 and MiXCR to the public reads, then kept only in-frame beta chains. Every CDR3 protein is listed once, alongside the most common genes and DNA of its rows. TCRdb, not the original authors, processed these V and J calls. Recorded for this sample are 170,000 or so distinct CDR3 sequences; 6.2% of them occurred a single time. The ten largest clones capture about 2.7% of the sample.

Sequencing used CD4+ T cells sorted from PBMCs, obtained on the day of the first yellow fever vaccination. Recombination linked TRBV29-1 to TRBJ2-1; the D gene could be TRBD1 or TRBD2, each one agreeing over 5 bases. This clonotype was obtained from a man aged 18 to 35 who received the YFV17D yellow fever vaccine. The DNA sequence is as follows: TGCAGCGTTGAAGGCTATCTCGCGAGGGGCTCCTACAATGAGCAGTTCTTC. Its protein product is CSVEGYLARGSYNEQFF.